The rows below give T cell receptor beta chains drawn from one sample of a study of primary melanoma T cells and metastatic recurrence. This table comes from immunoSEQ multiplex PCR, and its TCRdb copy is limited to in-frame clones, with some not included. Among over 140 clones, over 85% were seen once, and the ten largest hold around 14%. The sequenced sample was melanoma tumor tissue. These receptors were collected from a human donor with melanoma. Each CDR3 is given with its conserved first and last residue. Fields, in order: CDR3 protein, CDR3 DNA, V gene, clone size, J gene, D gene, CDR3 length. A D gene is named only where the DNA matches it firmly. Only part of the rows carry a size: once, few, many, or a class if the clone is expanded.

cdr3_aa: CASSDVPGSEQYF
cdr3_nt: TGTGCCAGCAGTGACGTCCCCGGTAGCGAGCAGTACTTC
v_call: TRBV6-8
clone_size: NA
j_call: TRBJ2-7
d_call: NA
cdr3_length: 13

cdr3_aa: CASSPGGGSPLHF
cdr3_nt: TGTGCCAGCTCTCCAGGGGGCGGTTCACCCCTCCACTTT
v_call: TRBV18
clone_size: NA
j_call: TRBJ1-6
d_call: TRBD1
cdr3_length: 13

cdr3_aa: CASSRRGGYMNTEAFF
cdr3_nt: TGTGCCAGCAGCCGAAGGGGAGGGTATATGAACACTGAAGCTTTCTTT
v_call: TRBV11-3
clone_size: NA
j_call: TRBJ1-1
d_call: NA
cdr3_length: 16

cdr3_aa: CAISDWRYGYTF
cdr3_nt: TGTGCCATCAGTGACTGGAGGTACGGCTACACCTTC
v_call: TRBV6-8
clone_size: NA
j_call: TRBJ1-2
d_call: NA
cdr3_length: 12

cdr3_aa: CASSLDNSGANVLTF
cdr3_nt: TGTGCCAGCAGCTTGGACAACTCTGGGGCCAACGTCCTGACTTTC
v_call: TRBV11-3
clone_size: NA
j_call: TRBJ2-6
d_call: NA
cdr3_length: 15

cdr3_aa: CASSLQGLAESTDTQYF
cdr3_nt: TGTGCCAGCAGCTTGCAAGGACTAGCAGAGAGCACAGATACGCAGTATTTT
v_call: TRBV11-3
clone_size: NA
j_call: TRBJ2-3
d_call: TRBD2
cdr3_length: 17

cdr3_aa: CASSISPELTYEQYF
cdr3_nt: TGTGCCAGTAGTATTTCCCCGGAGTTAACCTACGAGCAGTACTTC
v_call: TRBV19
clone_size: NA
j_call: TRBJ2-7
d_call: NA
cdr3_length: 15

cdr3_aa: CASSPGTGDETQYF
cdr3_nt: TGTGCCAGCTCACCCGGGACAGGGGACGAGACCCAGTACTTC
v_call: TRBV18
clone_size: few
j_call: TRBJ2-5
d_call: TRBD1
cdr3_length: 14

cdr3_aa: CASSYGQGSGELFF
cdr3_nt: TGTGCCAGCAGCTATGGACAGGGGTCCGGGGAGCTGTTTTTT
v_call: TRBV11-3
clone_size: NA
j_call: TRBJ2-2
d_call: TRBD1
cdr3_length: 14

cdr3_aa: CAINGRGPGGNTIYF
cdr3_nt: TGTGCCATCAACGGACGGGGACCAGGGGGAAACACCATATATTTT
v_call: TRBV6-8
clone_size: few
j_call: TRBJ1-3
d_call: NA
cdr3_length: 15

cdr3_aa: CASSIAGPTEQYF
cdr3_nt: TGTGCCAGTAGTATAGCGGGGCCGACCGAGCAGTACTTC
v_call: TRBV19
clone_size: NA
j_call: TRBJ2-7
d_call: NA
cdr3_length: 13

cdr3_aa: CASSPHGGHEKTQYF
cdr3_nt: TGTGCCAGCAGCCCCCATGGGGGCCATGAAAAGACCCAGTACTTC
v_call: TRBV11-3
clone_size: NA
j_call: TRBJ2-5
d_call: NA
cdr3_length: 15

cdr3_aa: CASSQALGEGGSEQYF
cdr3_nt: TGCGCCAGCAGCCAAGCTCTCGGGGAGGGGGGCAGCGAGCAGTACTTC
v_call: TRBV4-1
clone_size: NA
j_call: TRBJ2-7
d_call: NA
cdr3_length: 16

cdr3_aa: CASIKDSSNSPLHF
cdr3_nt: TGTGCCAGCATTAAGGACTCATCAAATTCACCCCTCCACTTT
v_call: TRBV6-8
clone_size: NA
j_call: TRBJ1-6
d_call: NA
cdr3_length: 14

cdr3_aa: CVSRIGGAGTEAFF
cdr3_nt: TGTGTCAGCAGGATAGGGGGGGCTGGCACTGAAGCTTTTTTT
v_call: TRBV11-3
clone_size: NA
j_call: TRBJ1-1
d_call: NA
cdr3_length: 14

cdr3_aa: CASSPVGTASYEQYF
cdr3_nt: TGTGCCAGCAGCCCAGTGGGCACAGCCTCCTACGAGCAGTACTTC
v_call: TRBV11-3
clone_size: NA
j_call: TRBJ2-7
d_call: NA
cdr3_length: 15

cdr3_aa: CATGWGGYEQYF
cdr3_nt: TGCGCCACCGGCTGGGGGGGCTACGAGCAGTACTTC
v_call: TRBV10-2
clone_size: NA
j_call: TRBJ2-7
d_call: TRBD2
cdr3_length: 12

cdr3_aa: CASSIRGRRYEQYF
cdr3_nt: TGTGCCAGTAGTATCAGGGGACGACGATACGAGCAGTACTTC
v_call: TRBV19
clone_size: NA
j_call: TRBJ2-7
d_call: NA
cdr3_length: 14

cdr3_aa: CATSRGALGTGGNQPQHF
cdr3_nt: TGTGCCACCAGCAGAGGAGCCTTGGGGACAGGGGGCAATCAGCCCCAGCATTTT
v_call: TRBV15
clone_size: once
j_call: TRBJ1-5
d_call: TRBD1
cdr3_length: 18

cdr3_aa: CSVWGQPYQQYF
cdr3_nt: TGCAGCGTTTGGGGGCAGCCGTACCAGCAGTACTTC
v_call: TRBV29-1
clone_size: NA
j_call: TRBJ2-7
d_call: NA
cdr3_length: 12

cdr3_aa: CASSPLRSGANVLTF
cdr3_nt: TGTGCCAGCTCACCCCTTCGCTCTGGGGCCAACGTCCTGACTTTC
v_call: TRBV18
clone_size: once
j_call: TRBJ2-6
d_call: NA
cdr3_length: 15

cdr3_aa: CASSLGARTEAFF
cdr3_nt: TGTGCCAGCAGTCTAGGGGCGCGGACTGAAGCTTTCTTT
v_call: TRBV25-1
clone_size: few
j_call: TRBJ1-1
d_call: NA
cdr3_length: 13

cdr3_aa: CAWSLRDRFYEQYF
cdr3_nt: TGTGCCTGGAGTCTCAGGGACAGATTCTACGAGCAGTACTTC
v_call: TRBV30
clone_size: NA
j_call: TRBJ2-7
d_call: TRBD1
cdr3_length: 14

cdr3_aa: CASSLSAPGTQYF
cdr3_nt: TGTGCCAGCAGTTTATCGGCCCCCGGAACCCAGTACTTC
v_call: TRBV28
clone_size: NA
j_call: TRBJ2-5
d_call: NA
cdr3_length: 13

cdr3_aa: CASSPGPGVSGNTIYF
cdr3_nt: TGTGCCAGCTCACCCGGGCCCGGGGTCTCTGGAAACACCATATATTTT
v_call: TRBV18
clone_size: NA
j_call: TRBJ1-3
d_call: NA
cdr3_length: 16

cdr3_aa: CASSHLDREYGYTF
cdr3_nt: TGCGCCAGCAGCCATCTTGACAGGGAGTATGGCTACACCTTC
v_call: TRBV4-1
clone_size: NA
j_call: TRBJ1-2
d_call: TRBD1
cdr3_length: 14

cdr3_aa: CASSQSTGTGGYNEQFF
cdr3_nt: TGCGCCAGCAGCCAGTCAACCGGGACAGGGGGCTACAATGAGCAGTTCTTC
v_call: TRBV4-1
clone_size: NA
j_call: TRBJ2-1
d_call: TRBD1
cdr3_length: 17

cdr3_aa: CASNRNDFTEAFF
cdr3_nt: TGTGCCAGTAATAGGAACGATTTCACTGAAGCTTTCTTT
v_call: TRBV19
clone_size: NA
j_call: TRBJ1-1
d_call: NA
cdr3_length: 13

cdr3_aa: CASSPSNLNYEQYF
cdr3_nt: TGTGCCAGCTCACCAAGTAACCTTAACTACGAGCAGTACTTC
v_call: TRBV18
clone_size: NA
j_call: TRBJ2-7
d_call: NA
cdr3_length: 14

cdr3_aa: CASRPRGGAETQYF
cdr3_nt: TGTGCCAGCAGACCCAGGGGAGGAGCGGAGACCCAGTACTTC
v_call: TRBV6-8
clone_size: NA
j_call: TRBJ2-5
d_call: NA
cdr3_length: 14